A selection of T cell receptor beta chains follows, all from one sample in a study of OX40 agonist ivuxolimab in advanced cancers. The table came from immunoSEQ multiplex PCR; TCRdb's copy has only in-frame clones and leaves some out. This sample has 40,000 to 60,000 clones, with almost 90% found just once. This specimen consisted of CD4+ or CD8+ T cells sorted from blood, obtained in a trial of the OX40 agonist ivuxolimab. The source of these receptors is an adult with an advanced solid tumor such as melanoma, head and neck, liver or kidney cancer. Each CDR3 is given with its conserved first and last residue. D genes are given only for firm matches. Expanded clones are given a class, and other clones once, few, many or no size at all.

abundance	d_gene	j_gene	v_gene	CDR3nt	CDR3aa
.	.	TRBJ2-3	TRBV4-2	TGTGCCAGCAGCCATTCCGGGGGCACAGATACGCAGTATTTT	CASSHSGGTDTQYF
.	.	TRBJ2-7	TRBV5-1	TGCGCCAGCAGCTTCGGGTCAGTCGCAAACGAGCAGTACTTC	CASSFGSVANEQYF
.	.	TRBJ2-3	TRBV5-4	TGTGCCAGCAGGCTAGGTGGGGGGAATACGCAGTATTTT	CASRLGGGNTQYF
.	TRBD1	TRBJ1-5	TRBV6-1	TGTGCCACCCGAGGGACAGGGGGAGGCAATCAGCCCCAGCATTTT	CATRGTGGGNQPQHF
once	TRBD2	TRBJ2-3	TRBV28	TGTGCCAGCTGCGCCGGGGGGGCCATACCGTCAGATACGCAGTATTTT	CASCAGGAIPSDTQYF
.	.	TRBJ1-2	TRBV18	TGTGCCAGCTCTGACTCGATAACCGACATAAACTATGGCTACACCTTC	CASSDSITDINYGYTF
.	.	TRBJ2-5	TRBV6-5	TGTGCCAGCAGCCCGGGATTACTCCGGGAGCAGTACTTC	CASSPGLLREQYF
.	.	TRBJ1-5	TRBV28	TGTGCCAGCACCGACGATTCGCCGGTTGAGATCAATCAGCCCCAGCATTTT	CASTDDSPVEINQPQHF
.	TRBD2	TRBJ2-7	TRBV6-5	TGTGCCAGCAGTTTAGGACTAGCGGGGCCGTCCTACGAGCAGTACTTC	CASSLGLAGPSYEQYF
.	.	TRBJ1-3	TRBV18	TGTGCCAGCTCACCACCTATGGTCTCTGGAAACACCATATATTTT	CASSPPMVSGNTIYF
.	TRBD2	TRBJ2-2	TRBV4-1	TGCGCCAGCAGCCAACCGGGACTAGCGGGGGGGCCGGGCTTGACCGGGGAGCTGTTTTTT	CASSQPGLAGGPGLTGELFF
.	.	TRBJ1-1	TRBV2	TGTGCCAGCAGCGGCGACACAACAGCTAAAGCTCCTGAAGCTTTCTTT	CASSGDTTAKAPEAFF
few	.	TRBJ1-1	TRBV15	TGTGCCACCAGCAGATCGGACAGTGAAGCTTTCTTT	CATSRSDSEAFF
.	TRBD2	TRBJ2-7	TRBV4-1	TGCGCCAGCAGCCAAGTGGGCGGGAGGGCCGGTTACGAGCAGTACTTC	CASSQVGGRAGYEQYF
once	TRBD2	TRBJ2-2	TRBV18	TGTGCCAGCTCACCAAAGCGGAGCGGGAGATTCGACGGGGAGCTGTTTTTT	CASSPKRSGRFDGELFF
.	.	TRBJ2-7	TRBV27	TGTGCCAGCAGTTTCCAAGGCTCCTACGAGCAGTACTTC	CASSFQGSYEQYF
.	.	TRBJ2-1	TRBV7-3	TGTGCCAGCAGCTTTTCGTCGGGGTACAATGAGCAGTTCTTC	CASSFSSGYNEQFF
.	TRBD1	TRBJ2-3	TRBV18	TGTGCCAGCTCACCACGGACAGGGAGCACAGATACGCAGTATTTT	CASSPRTGSTDTQYF
.	TRBD1	TRBJ1-2	TRBV28	TGTGCCAGCAGAACAGGGGGTAGCTATGGCTACACCTTC	CASRTGGSYGYTF
.	.	TRBJ1-1	TRBV5-4	TGTGCCAGCAGCACGGAGCTGGAATCTACTGAAGCTTTCTTT	CASSTELESTEAFF
.	TRBD2	TRBJ2-7	TRBV29-1	TGCAGCGTTCAGCGGGGGGATGAGCAGTACTTC	CSVQRGDEQYF
.	.	TRBJ2-7	TRBV6-1	TGTGCCAGCAGTGATCAGCCAGGCTACGAGCAGTACTTC	CASSDQPGYEQYF
.	.	TRBJ2-1	TRBV19	TGTGCCAGTAGTATCCGAGGATTGGGGCACAATGAGCAGTTCTTC	CASSIRGLGHNEQFF
.	.	TRBJ2-3	TRBV7-9	TGTGCCAGCACAAGGGGTCCAGATACGCAGTATTTT	CASTRGPDTQYF
.	TRBD1	TRBJ1-3	TRBV2	TGTGCCAGCAGTTTCGGGACAGCCATCTCTGGAAACACCATATATTTT	CASSFGTAISGNTIYF
.	TRBD2	TRBJ2-5	TRBV2	TGTGCCAGCGGTCGCGGGAGGGCGACGGAGACCCAGTACTTC	CASGRGRATETQYF
.	TRBD2	TRBJ2-3	TRBV2	TGTGCCAGCAGGTGGACTAGCGGGAAAGAGTATTTT	CASRWTSGKEYF
.	TRBD1	TRBJ1-4	TRBV28	TGTGCCAGCAGTTTATACGGGACAGAGAATGAAAAACTGTTTTTT	CASSLYGTENEKLFF
.	.	TRBJ1-3	TRBV29-1	TGCAGCGTTGTTTGGGGGATCGGAAACACCATATATTTT	CSVVWGIGNTIYF